The present T cell receptor beta chain was sequenced within a study of T cells after yellow fever vaccination (dated by TCRdb to about 2019). For the wider study: The SMART-Seq v4 Ultra Low Input RNA kit was used to prepare libraries from fractions with low cell numbers. Two healthy male donors made up the cohort, one aged 18 to 30 years and the other aged 30 to 39 years. To track T-cell clones before and after primary and booster YFV17D yellow fever vaccination, bulk TCR alpha and beta repertoires were sequenced longitudinally. Blood was drawn at multiple timepoints before and after primary and secondary immunization, with bulk PBMC replicates and cell subsets isolated. The full study reports these points: Most clones expanded after primary vaccination (96% of CD4 and around 88% of CD8) were re-detected after the booster, suggesting that broad memory maintenance occurred. A small fraction of clonotypes showed up in both the CD4 and CD8 compartments, probably as a result of convergent recombination. FACS-sorted repertoires could contain abundant contaminating clonotypes from the bulk population, so computational filtering was required. The secondary T-cell response was weaker than the primary response but faster, peaking on day 5 instead of day 15. Only a couple of donors were included in the study, so the extent to which the findings can be generalized is limited.

The meaning of the sample's treatment or condition label: live attenuated yellow fever vaccine strain. PBMCs were isolated from peripheral blood using a standard Ficoll-Paque protocol. Dynabeads CD4 and CD8 positive selection kits were used to isolate the CD4 and CD8 T-cell fractions. TriZol was used to extract RNA from bulk PBMCs, CD4 and CD8 fractions, and dextramer-positive and dextramer-negative fractions. Ten or more counts support this clonotype. There is no known antigen for this receptor. No qualities accompany the bases; no much larger clone lies one base away. TCR cDNA was synthesized by 5'RACE template switching, through which a universal primer site and unique molecular identifiers were introduced. Priming of cDNA synthesis was performed from both the TCR alpha and TCR beta constant segments. Two PCR steps were used to amplify libraries, with sample barcodes and sequencing adapters being added in the second step. Libraries were sequenced on Illumina HiSeq 2500 (2x100 bp) or NovaSeq (2x150 bp). Under the source paper's analysis protocol: Reads were demultiplexed and collapsed into UMI consensus sequences with MIGEC, and V(D)J alignment was performed with MiXCR. Vaccine-responding clonotypes were identified with edgeR using replicate PBMC samples, with FDR below 0.01 and a log2 fold change above 5 up to day 15 being required. Each bulk clonotype was labeled CD4 or CD8 based on which sequenced repertoire, CD4 or CD8, contained the clonotype at higher abundance. Using fastp trimming at Q25 and MiXCR clonotype assembly, TCRdb reanalyzed the public sequencing data and kept in-frame beta chains. For every CDR3 protein sequence, its rows merge into one entry that carries the most common genes and DNA. The V and J calls and clone size come from TCRdb's table, not from the authors' own analysis. For this sample there are over 110,000 distinct CDR3 sequences; roughly 8% appear just once. The ten largest account for under 0.95% of the sample.

Specimen: CD4+ T cells sorted from PBMCs, collected 5 days after the yellow fever booster vaccination. The origin of this receptor is a man aged 30 to 45 who received the YFV17D yellow fever vaccine.

The DNA is TGTGCCAGCAACATACGCGGCTACGAGCAGTACTTC. This gives the protein CASNIRGYEQYF. The chain is assembled from TRBV21-1 and TRBJ2-7. TRBV21-1 is shown as a pseudogene. The cysteine opens and the phenylalanine closes a CDR3 of 12 amino acids. Only CDR3 DNA is held: 36 bases, read in frame from base 1.